This T cell receptor beta chain was retrieved from a study of blood T cell repertoires in COVID-19. With 4 bases clipped from V and 4 bases from J, the junction kept 8 bases outside the gene matches. The CDR3 runs 18 residues. Germline CDR1 SGHAT, CDR2 FQNNGV. This clone was picked up one time. Sequencing was performed with immunoSEQ multiplex PCR; in TCRdb, only in-frame clones are kept and a portion is missing. The data show about 230,000 clones, about 90% seen once. The chain employs TRBV11-2 and TRBJ2-2, with 14 bases matching TRBD2. The sequenced material came from PBMCs or T cells enriched from blood (not recorded which). The receptor's source is a man aged 25-40 years who had recovered from COVID-19. CDR3 DNA sequence: TGTGCCAGCAGCTCCCCGGGACTAGCGGGAGAGCGCACCGGGGAGCTGTTTTTT. Its protein is CASSSPGLAGERTGELFF. The full variable domain, rest sourced from reference TRBV11-2 and TRBJ2-2, is EAGVAQSPRYKIIEKRQSVAFWCNPISGHATLYWYQQILGQGPKLLIQFQNNGVVDDSQLPKDRFSAERLKGVDSTLKIQPAKLEDSAVYLCASSSPGLAGERTGELFFGEGSRLTVL.